The rows below give T cell receptor beta chains drawn from one sample of a study of cytomegalovirus exposure and HLA in healthy donors. Assay used: immunoSEQ multiplex PCR; TCRdb lists only in-frame clones, some missing. This sample carries 99,000 or so clones, less than 85% of them seen once, and the ten largest clones take around 8.2%. Sequenced: PBMCs. These receptors all stem from a man aged 40-50 years in good health and CMV-seropositive. The CDR3 runs from the conserved cysteine through the conserved F or W. Fields, in order: D gene, V gene, clone size, J gene, CDR3 DNA, CDR3 protein. D genes are given only for firm matches. Not every row has a clone size; where given, it reads once, few, many or a size class.

NA	TRBV7-9	NA	TRBJ2-7	TGTGCCAGCAGCTTATCAGGGTTTGGGGAGCAGTACTTC	CASSLSGFGEQYF
TRBD2	TRBV23-1	NA	TRBJ2-7	TGCGCCAGCAGGCCTAGACTAGCGCCTAACTACGAGCAGTACTTC	CASRPRLAPNYEQYF
NA	TRBV7-6	NA	TRBJ2-7	TGTGCCAGCAGCTCTCCGTCGGAGAGCTACGAGCAGTACTTC	CASSSPSESYEQYF
NA	TRBV25-1	NA	TRBJ1-2	TGTGCCAGCAGTAGGGGGGGCGACTATGGCTACACCTTC	CASSRGGDYGYTF
TRBD1	TRBV6-6	NA	TRBJ2-7	TGTGCCAGCGGGGGACAGGGCTACGAGCAGTACTTC	CASGGQGYEQYF
TRBD1	TRBV4-1	NA	TRBJ1-1	TGCGCCAGCAGCCAACCACCGGGACAGGGGTCTGAAGCTTTCTTT	CASSQPPGQGSEAFF
TRBD1	TRBV7-2	NA	TRBJ2-1	TGTGCCAGCAGCCCACGCAGCCCCACAGGGGGCCATCACAATGAGCAGTTCTTC	CASSPRSPTGGHHNEQFF
TRBD2	TRBV11-2	NA	TRBJ2-7	TGTGCCAGCAGCTTAGCTTCTAGCGGGACCTACTCCTACGAGCAGTACTTC	CASSLASSGTYSYEQYF
NA	TRBV19	NA	TRBJ2-7	TGTGCCAGTAGTACACCAGTTTACCCCTACGAGCAGTACTTC	CASSTPVYPYEQYF
TRBD1	TRBV4-2	NA	TRBJ1-2	TGTGCCAGCAGCCAAGTCCCAGGGGGTCGTAGCTACACCTTC	CASSQVPGGRSYTF
NA	TRBV4-1	NA	TRBJ2-7	TGCGCCAGCAGCCAAGAAAAAGGGGTGCCCTACGAGCAGTACTTC	CASSQEKGVPYEQYF
NA	TRBV18	NA	TRBJ2-2	TGTGCCAGCTCACCAGCAGGAAACACCGGGGAGCTGTTTTTT	CASSPAGNTGELFF
TRBD2	TRBV4-2	NA	TRBJ2-4	TGTGCCAGCCAGCCGGGGGGGGCAAACAGTCAGTACTTC	CASQPGGANSQYF
TRBD1	TRBV6-4	NA	TRBJ2-3	TGTGCCAGCAGTGAAGGACAGGGGGTTACAGATACGCAGTATTTT	CASSEGQGVTDTQYF
TRBD1	TRBV7-6	NA	TRBJ1-1	TGTGCCAGCAGCGGACAGGGGGCGAACACTGAAGCTTTCTTT	CASSGQGANTEAFF
TRBD2	TRBV4-2	NA	TRBJ2-1	TGTGCCAGCAGCCTTAGCGGGAGCCCCTACAATGAGCAGTTCTTC	CASSLSGSPYNEQFF
NA	TRBV27	few	TRBJ2-2	TGTGCCAGCAGTTTAATAGGACAGAGGGGACCCGGGGAGCTGTTTTTT	CASSLIGQRGPGELFF
TRBD1	TRBV5-4	few	TRBJ2-2	TGTGCCAGCAGTCCCCGACAGGGCCCCACCGGGGAGCTGTTTTTT	CASSPRQGPTGELFF
NA	TRBV19	NA	TRBJ2-5	TGTGCCAGTAGTTCCTTCGAGGGAGTGTGGGAGACCCAGTACTTC	CASSSFEGVWETQYF
NA	TRBV5-1	once	TRBJ1-1	TGCGCCAGCAGCCGAGGCGCAGCCAACACTGAAGCTTTCTTT	CASSRGAANTEAFF
TRBD1	TRBV11-1	NA	TRBJ2-3	TGTGCCAGCAGCCGCGACAGGGTTATAACAGATACGCAGTATTTT	CASSRDRVITDTQYF
TRBD2	TRBV4-1	NA	TRBJ2-1	TGCGCCAGCAGCCCTATTAGCGGGACCTCCTACAATGAGCAGTTCTTC	CASSPISGTSYNEQFF
NA	TRBV27	NA	TRBJ2-7	TGTGCCAGCAGTTTATCGTTGGAAAGGGGCCTCTCCTACGAGCAGTACTTC	CASSLSLERGLSYEQYF
NA	TRBV30	NA	TRBJ1-6	TGTGCCTGGAGGGGATCCCAGGGGATCCTCGTTTCGAATAATTCACCCCTCCACTTT	CAWRGSQGILVSNNSPLHF
TRBD1	TRBV6-5	NA	TRBJ1-6	TGTGCCAGCAGCCCTCGACAGGGGAATTCACCCCTCCACTTT	CASSPRQGNSPLHF
TRBD2	TRBV5-4	few	TRBJ2-3	TGTGCCAGCAGCAGTACCCTCCTGGGACTAGCGGGGGTGGATACGCAGTATTTT	CASSSTLLGLAGVDTQYF
TRBD1	TRBV5-6	NA	TRBJ2-7	TGTGCCAGCAGCTTGCTAGGGGGCGCATCCTACGAGCAGTACTTC	CASSLLGGASYEQYF
NA	TRBV7-3	NA	TRBJ2-7	TGTGCCAGCAGCTTAACTGGGCAGTCGAACCACGAGCAGTACTTC	CASSLTGQSNHEQYF
TRBD2	TRBV28	NA	TRBJ2-1	TGTGCCAGCAGTTCCCCGGGAAAGCGGGAGGGACATGAGCAGTTCTTC	CASSSPGKREGHEQFF
TRBD2	TRBV29-1	NA	TRBJ2-7	TGCAGCGTTGACCCGGGACAGGGGAGTACTAGCGGGGGGCGGGAATCCTACGAGCAGTACTTC	CSVDPGQGSTSGGRESYEQYF
NA	TRBV9	NA	TRBJ2-7	TGTGCCAGCAGCTCAGACTCCTACGAGCAGTACTTC	CASSSDSYEQYF
NA	TRBV5-1	NA	TRBJ1-3	TGCGCCAGCAACTCAGGACAGCCCTCTGGAAACACCATATATTTT	CASNSGQPSGNTIYF
TRBD2	TRBV10-3	NA	TRBJ2-5	TGTGCCATCAGTGAGGGACTAGCGGGGGGACGGGGAGAGACCCAGTACTTC	CAISEGLAGGRGETQYF
TRBD2	TRBV29-1	NA	TRBJ2-7	TGCAGCGTTGTTAGGAGCGGGGGGGCAGTCGAGCAGTACTTC	CSVVRSGGAVEQYF
TRBD2	TRBV5-1	NA	TRBJ2-1	TGCGCCAGCAGCCCACGGACTAGCGGGAGGGGGGATGAGCAGTTCTTC	CASSPRTSGRGDEQFF
TRBD2	TRBV5-4	NA	TRBJ2-7	TGTGCCAGCAGCCGCGGACTAGCGGGGGGGTTTAAGGCCTACGAGCAGTACTTC	CASSRGLAGGFKAYEQYF
NA	TRBV11-2	NA	TRBJ2-7	TGTGCCAGCAGCTTATTGAGGTGGGGCGACGAGCAGTACTTC	CASSLLRWGDEQYF
TRBD2	TRBV13	NA	TRBJ2-1	TGTGCCAGCAGCCCCTTGAAAGCGGGGGGGCGGGATGAGCAGTTCTTC	CASSPLKAGGRDEQFF
NA	TRBV30	NA	TRBJ2-3	TGTGCCTGGAGTGTCGGGGGACCCACAGATACGCAGTATTTT	CAWSVGGPTDTQYF
NA	TRBV2	NA	TRBJ1-5	TGTGCCAGCAGTGACAAAATTAGCAATCAGCCCCAGCATTTT	CASSDKISNQPQHF
NA	TRBV7-8	NA	TRBJ1-6	TGTGCCAGCAGCCCCCGAGCGGGGAGCTCCTATAATTCACCCCTCCACTTT	CASSPRAGSSYNSPLHF
NA	TRBV30	once	TRBJ1-6	TGTGCCTGGAGAACAGGGTCGGTTGCACCCCTCCACTTT	CAWRTGSVAPLHF